This T cell receptor beta chain was captured by sequencing in a study of T cells after yellow fever vaccination. In its sample, this clonotype was seen many times. MiXCR, run by TCRdb on the 5' RACE reads, gives a single entry per CDR3 protein. The data hold roughly 300,000 distinct CDR3 sequences, with roughly 8.6% observed a single time. CDR3 length equals 12 residues. V lost 0 bases and J lost 3, with 2 bases in between. The V gene's germline CDR1 is SGHDT and CDR2 YYEEEE. The receptor's source is a man aged 18 to 29 who received the YFV17D yellow fever vaccine. The sample consisted of PBMCs, taken about 41 days after the first yellow fever vaccination. This sequence joins TRBV5-6 and TRBJ2-3, with D unclear. CDR3 amino acids: CASSLETDTQYF. Written as DNA, the CDR3 is TGTGCCAGCAGCTTGGAGACAGATACGCAGTATTTT.